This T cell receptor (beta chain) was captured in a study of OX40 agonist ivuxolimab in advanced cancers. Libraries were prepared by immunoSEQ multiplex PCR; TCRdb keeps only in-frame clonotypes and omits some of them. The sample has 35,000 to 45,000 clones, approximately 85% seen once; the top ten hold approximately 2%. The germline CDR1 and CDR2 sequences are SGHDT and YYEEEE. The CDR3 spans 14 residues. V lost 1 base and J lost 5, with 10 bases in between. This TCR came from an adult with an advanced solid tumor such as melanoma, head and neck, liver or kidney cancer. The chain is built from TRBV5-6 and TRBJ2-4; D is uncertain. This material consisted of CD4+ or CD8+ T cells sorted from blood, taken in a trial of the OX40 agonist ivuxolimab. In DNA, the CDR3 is TGTGCCAGCAGCTTGCAGACTTCCGAAAACATTCAGTACTTC. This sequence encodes CASSLQTSENIQYF. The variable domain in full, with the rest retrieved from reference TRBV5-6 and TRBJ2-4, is DAGVTQSPTHLIKTRGQQVTLRCSPKSGHDTVSWYQQALGQGPQFIFQYYEEEERQRGNFPDRFSGHQFPNYSSELNVNALLLGDSALYLCASSLQTSENIQYFGAGTRLSVL.